This T cell receptor (beta chain) was identified in a study of T cell responses to AZD1222 COVID-19 vaccine. CDR1 is MDHEN and CDR2 is SYDVKM in the germline V gene. The V gene end was trimmed by 7 bases and the J gene end by 3 bases; junction bases not matched to a gene: 10. CDR3 length: 16 residues. Method: immunoSEQ multiplex PCR; TCRdb's copy keeps in-frame clones and lacks some. The table lists roughly 200,000 clones, approximately 90% of them singletons. This clone showed up just once. V gene TRBV28 combines with J gene TRBJ1-3; TRBD1 matches 9 bases. The TCR originated in an adult who received the AZD1222 COVID-19 vaccine. Sequencing used peripheral blood, obtained 28 days after the second AZD1222 dose. The DNA for the CDR3 is TGTGCCAGCATTTACCTACAGGGGGCGCGTGGAAACACCATATATTTT. Translation gives CASIYLQGARGNTIYF.